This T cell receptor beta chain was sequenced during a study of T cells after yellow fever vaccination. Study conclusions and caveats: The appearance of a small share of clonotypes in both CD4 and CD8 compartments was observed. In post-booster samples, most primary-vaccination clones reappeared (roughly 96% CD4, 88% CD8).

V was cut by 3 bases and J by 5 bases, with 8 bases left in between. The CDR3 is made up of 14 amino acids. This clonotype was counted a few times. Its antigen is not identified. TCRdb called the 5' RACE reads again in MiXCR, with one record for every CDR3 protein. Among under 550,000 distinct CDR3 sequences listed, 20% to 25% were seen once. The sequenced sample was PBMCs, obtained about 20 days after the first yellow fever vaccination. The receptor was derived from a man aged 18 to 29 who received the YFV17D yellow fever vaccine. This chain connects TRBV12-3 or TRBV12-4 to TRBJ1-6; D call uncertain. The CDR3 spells CASSFRGNNSPLHF. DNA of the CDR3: TGTGCCAGCAGTTTTCGGGGTAATAATTCACCCCTCCACTTT.